This entry lists 16 T cell receptor beta chains sequenced from one sample in a study of PD-L1 blockade in urothelial cancer. Indicated time point: pretreatment peripheral blood. Clones were read by immunoSEQ multiplex PCR, and TCRdb kept only the in-frame ones, dropping some. The sample yields about 49,000 clones, 79% seen once. Sequencing used PBMCs, obtained around atezolizumab (anti-PD-L1) treatment. The receptor source for this set is a man between 65 and 85 years old with urothelial cancer.

This clone was seen a few times. This chain joins TRBV7-3 and TRBJ2-2; perhaps TRBD2 as D (6 bases). V lost 2 bases and J 7 bases, leaving 26 bases between the germline ends. Germline loops: CDR1 SGHTA, CDR2 FQGTGA. This CDR3 contains 19 residues. The CDR3 region has the DNA TGTGCCAGCAGCTTATTTCATCGGAGGGGACCCACGGGGAGCGGGGAGCTGTTTTTT. It encodes CASSLFHRRGPTGSGELFF.

This chain uses TRBV28 with TRBJ2-2; 8 bases map to TRBD1. Trimming cost V 5 bases and J 6 bases; bases outside gene matches: 8. The CDR3 extends over 15 amino acids. Germline CDR1 MDHEN, CDR2 SYDVKM. CDR3 loop: CASSSLDRGPGELFF. DNA for the CDR3: TGTGCCAGCAGTAGTCTCGACAGGGGCCCCGGGGAGCTGTTTTTT. Full variable domain (rest looked up from reference TRBV28 and TRBJ2-2): DVKVTQSSRYLVKRTGEKVFLECVQDMDHENMFWYRQDPGLGLRLIYFSYDVKMKEKGDIPEGYSVSREKKERFSLILESASTNQTSMYLCASSSLDRGPGELFFGEGSRLTVL.

The chain employs TRBV11-2 and TRBJ1-2; maybe TRBD1 (5 bases). CDR1 SGHAT and CDR2 FQNNGV come from the germline V gene. V lost 0 bases and J 8 bases, leaving 7 bases between the germline ends. The CDR3 runs to 12 residues. Written as DNA, the CDR3 is TGTGCCAGCAGCTTAGAGGGGCCGGGCTACACCTTC. Translation gives CASSLEGPGYTF.

The rearrangement uses TRBV5-1 and TRBJ2-7, with no clear D. The germline V gene encodes CDR1 SGHRS and CDR2 YFSETQ. CDR3 length: 14 amino acids. V was cut by 1 base and J by 2 bases, with 10 bases left in between. The chain's CDR3 is CASSLSPEAYEQYF. CDR3 DNA sequence: TGCGCCAGCAGCTTGTCTCCCGAGGCCTACGAGCAGTACTTC.

The chain couples TRBV6-1 to TRBJ1-1; perhaps TRBD1 as D (6 bases). Germline CDR1 and CDR2: MNHNS and SASEGT. The CDR3 is 13 residues long. V was clipped by 8 bases and J by 9 bases, with 19 bases between them. In nucleotides, the CDR3 is TGTGCCAGCCAGGAACAGGGACCGATGAAAGCTTTCTTT. Translated: CASQEQGPMKAFF.

The chain is built from TRBV6-5 and TRBJ2-3, with 8 nucleotides matching TRBD2. The V gene's germline CDR1 is MNHEY and CDR2 SVGAGI. Germline trimming cut 5 bases from V and 4 bases from J; bases unmatched to any gene: 8. The CDR3 consists of 15 residues. CDR3 loop: CASSLGAGGPDTQYF. The CDR3 nucleotides are TGTGCCAGCAGTCTAGGGGCGGGAGGACCAGATACGCAGTATTTT.

The J gene is TRBJ2-5, the V gene TRBV18; D might be TRBD1 (6 bases). V shed 10 bases and J shed 5 bases, with 20 bases lying between them. CDR1 and CDR2 from the germline V gene are KGHSH and LQKENI. The CDR3 is 14 amino acids. This CDR3 reads CATPGEPGGETQYF. The CDR3 DNA sequence: TGTGCCACCCCAGGGGAGCCAGGTGGGGAGACCCAGTACTTC.

This chain connects TRBV4-2 to TRBJ2-1, with a possible D match to TRBD1 (6 bases). Germline V gives CDR1 LGHNA, CDR2 YNFKEQ. V was shortened by 0 bases and J by 10 bases, with 10 bases between the two germline ends. The CDR3 spans 13 residues. Written as DNA, the CDR3 is TGTGCCAGCAGCCAAGAGCGTGGGACAGAGCAGTTCTTC. Translated: CASSQERGTEQFF.

Comments on this clone: At one end, the junction sequence differs from germline, possibly due to a read error. CDR3 residues: CASSPGQEGIF. DNA for the CDR3: TGTGCCAGCAGCCCGGGACAGGAAGGCATCTTC. V gene TRBV7-9 combines with J gene TRBJ2-1; 8 bases align to TRBD1. Germline loops: CDR1 SEHNR, CDR2 FQNEAQ (reference sequence). This CDR3 has 11 amino acids.

The V and J genes are TRBV27 and TRBJ2-7; 11 bases fit TRBD2. V shed 3 bases, J shed 2 bases, and the junction held 15 bases outside the gene matches. This CDR3 contains 19 residues. Germline V gene sequence: CDR1 MNHEY, CDR2 SMNVEV (reference sequence). The CDR3 loop is CASSLGSGRALYSPYEQYF. The CDR3 DNA sequence: TGTGCCAGCAGTTTGGGTAGCGGGAGGGCCTTGTATTCCCCCTACGAGCAGTACTTC.

The chain is built from TRBV9 and TRBJ2-7; no reliable D call. The ends were cut back, 4 bases at V and 5 bases at J, with 10 bases in the middle. Germline V CDR1 and CDR2: SGDLS, YYNGEE. This CDR3 has 12 residues. CDR3 residues: CASSLSEDEQYF. The CDR3 DNA is TGTGCCAGCAGCCTCAGCGAGGACGAGCAGTACTTC.

This chain joins TRBV19 and TRBJ2-1; D possibly corresponds to TRBD2 (6 bases). CDR3 size: 16 residues. The germline V and J ends were trimmed by 0 bases and 7 bases, with 16 bases remaining between them. Germline V gene sequence: CDR1 LNHDA, CDR2 SQIVND (reference sequence). The CDR3 DNA reads as TGTGCCAGTAGTATAGATCAGGGACTTAGCAGGAATGAGCAGTTCTTC. Amino acids: CASSIDQGLSRNEQFF.

The chain links TRBV30 to TRBJ2-4; 8 bases line up with TRBD1. V shed 2 bases and J 3 bases; nucleotides not matched to a gene: 6. CDR3 length: 15 amino acids. Germline lookup yields CDR1 GTSNPN and CDR2 SVGIG (reference sequence). CDR3 protein: CAWSPGQGFKNIQYF. CDR3 coding DNA: TGTGCCTGGAGTCCAGGACAGGGATTCAAAAACATTCAGTACTTC.

The chain joins TRBV5-6 to TRBJ2-3; the match to TRBD2 covers 7 bases. V trimming: 3 bases; J trimming: 2 bases; junction bases outside the gene matches: 6. Germline CDR1 is SGHDT and CDR2 is YYEEEE. The length of the CDR3 is 15 residues. The CDR3 DNA is TGTGCCAGCAGCTCCCAAGCGGGGCTCACAGATACGCAGTATTTT. Amino acids: CASSSQAGLTDTQYF.

This CDR3 is CASSSQGEETQYF. The DNA of the CDR3 is TGCGCCAGCAGCTCACAGGGGGAAGAGACCCAGTACTTC. The chain recombines TRBV5-1 with TRBJ2-5, with 8 nucleotides matching TRBD1. The J segment lost 3 bases and the V segment lost 3 bases, leaving 1 base of the junction unmatched. CDR3 length: 13 residues. Germline V gene lookup returns CDR1 SGHRS and CDR2 YFSETQ.

V usage is TRBV28 and J usage is TRBJ2-3; 9 bases are a match to TRBD2. The J segment lost 5 bases and the V segment lost 4 bases, leaving 13 bases of the junction unmatched. Germline loops: CDR1 MDHEN, CDR2 SYDVKM. The CDR3 runs 17 residues. The CDR3 nucleotides are TGTGCCAGCAGTTCAGGGGTCAGGAGCGGGAGGTTAGATACGCAGTATTTT. Amino acid sequence: CASSSGVRSGRLDTQYF.